These T cell receptor beta chains were read from a single sample in a study of T cells in Graves' hyperthyroidism and ophthalmopathy. TCRdb passed the multiplex PCR reads through MiXCR, listing each CDR3 protein once. The table records around 700,000 distinct CDR3 sequences, over 15% of them present only once. Specimen: blood. These receptors were taken from a woman between 50 and 59 years old with Graves' hyperthyroidism that later progressed to Graves' ophthalmopathy. Both conserved end residues are part of each CDR3. The order of the fields is J gene, clone size, D gene, V gene, CDR3 DNA, CDR3 protein. D genes are given only for firm matches. Where a row states a size, it is once, few, many or the class of an expanded clone; other rows omit it.

TRBJ2-7,few,TRBD1,TRBV10-3,TGTGCCATCAGGTCCGGGACAGACTACGAGCAGTACTTC,CAIRSGTDYEQYF
TRBJ2-1,.,TRBD2,TRBV9,TGTGCCAGCACCCTCGGACTAGCGGGGACTAATGAGCAGTTCTTC,CASTLGLAGTNEQFF
TRBJ1-1,.,.,TRBV20-1,TGCAGTGCTAGAGAGGGAGCGATATTTGAAGCTTTCTTT,CSAREGAIFEAFF
TRBJ2-5,.,.,TRBV29-1,TGCAGCGTTGAAGATAATGGGAGCCCGGAGACCCAGTACTTC,CSVEDNGSPETQYF
TRBJ2-1,.,.,TRBV20-1,TGCAGTGCTGGTCAGGGGCCCTTGTACAATGAGCAGTTCTTC,CSAGQGPLYNEQFF
TRBJ1-2,many,.,TRBV27,TGTGCCAGCAGAGATAACATCAGGAGCTATGGCTACACCTTC,CASRDNIRSYGYTF
TRBJ1-2,many,.,TRBV6-1,TGTGCCAGCAGTGGGGACGAGGCCGCTAACTATGGCTACACCTTC,CASSGDEAANYGYTF
TRBJ2-5,.,.,TRBV20-1,TGCAGTGCTAGAGCGAGTGGACAAGGGCAGGGAGAGACCCAGTACTTC,CSARASGQGQGETQYF
TRBJ2-3,few,.,TRBV7-9,TGTGCCAGCAGCTTACAAGTGGCGGGGGACACACATACGCAGTATTTT,CASSLQVAGDTHTQYF
TRBJ1-2,.,.,TRBV5-8,TGTGCCAGCAGCTTGACGCCAGCCAGCAGCTATGGCTACACCTTC,CASSLTPASSYGYTF
TRBJ2-7,.,.,TRBV10-3,TGTGCCATCAGAATGGACATTCGAGCCTACGAGCAGTACTTC,CAIRMDIRAYEQYF
TRBJ1-6,many,.,TRBV5-5,TGTGCCACCAAGTTCGGGCAGGGTAATTCACCCCTCCACTTT,CATKFGQGNSPLHF
TRBJ2-7,.,.,TRBV5-1,TGCGCCAGCAGCTTGGGCCCCCGGGACAACTACGAGCAGTACTTC,CASSLGPRDNYEQYF
TRBJ1-1,.,.,TRBV7-9,TGTGCCAGCAGCTTAGTCGGGGGGCTGCTGAACACTGAAGCTTTCTTT,CASSLVGGLLNTEAFF
TRBJ2-5,once,TRBD2,TRBV14,TGTGCCGGCAGCCAATGGCGGGGGACCCAGCTCTTC,CAGSQWRGTQLF
TRBJ1-4,.,TRBD1,TRBV12-3/TRBV12-4,TGTGCCAGCAGTCGCAGGGGGATTGGCACTAATGAAAAACTGTTTTTT,CASSRRGIGTNEKLFF
TRBJ1-2,many,.,TRBV30,TGTGCCTGGAGTGTACTCGGGTTCCATGGCTACACCTTC,CAWSVLGFHGYTF
TRBJ1-3,few,TRBD1,TRBV12-3/TRBV12-4,TGTGCCAGCAGTCCTCCGGGACAGGGTTTTGGAAACACCATATATTTT,CASSPPGQGFGNTIYF
TRBJ2-7,many,.,TRBV20-1,TGCAGTGCTAGAGATTTAGGCAAGACCTACGAGCAGTACTTC,CSARDLGKTYEQYF
TRBJ2-5,many,TRBD2,TRBV3-1,TGTGCCAGCAGCCAAGAGGTCGCGCTAGCGGGGGGTGTCGAGACCCAGTACTTC,CASSQEVALAGGVETQYF
TRBJ1-1,many,TRBD1,TRBV7-8,TGTGCCAGCAGCACCTACGCCGGGACAGGGGACCCAGCTTTCTTT,CASSTYAGTGDPAFF
TRBJ2-5,many,TRBD2,TRBV6-1,TGTGCCAGCAGTGCGCTAGCGGGGGGCCGGGAGACCCAGTACTTC,CASSALAGGRETQYF
TRBJ2-3,few,.,TRBV25-1,TGTGCCAGCAGTAGGACGGACTACTCCCCGCAGTATTTT,CASSRTDYSPQYF
TRBJ2-3,.,.,TRBV30,TGTGCCTGGAGTGTACGGGCAGATACGCAGTATTTT,CAWSVRADTQYF
TRBJ1-5,few,.,TRBV25-1,TGTGCCAGCAGTGAATGGGGGAAGCCCCAGCATTTT,CASSEWGKPQHF
TRBJ2-1,few,.,TRBV7-3,TGTGCCAGCGGGAATGCTTACAATGAGCAGTTCTTC,CASGNAYNEQFF
TRBJ1-4,many,.,TRBV6-5,TGTGCCAGCAGTTACTCACGGATGGAAAAACTGTTTTTT,CASSYSRMEKLFF